Listed below are T cell receptor beta chains from one sample, sequenced in a study of T-cell memory formation after mild COVID-19. TCRdb used MiXCR to reprocess the 5' RACE reads, holding one entry per CDR3 protein. Found here are about 100,000 distinct CDR3 sequences, around 10% of them singletons; the top ten hold about 40%. What was sequenced was PBMCs or a T cell subset sorted from them (not recorded which). Receptor source: a man younger than 30 who had mild COVID-19 (a few samples of this study predate the infection). Cell type and time point are not known. Both conserved end residues are part of each CDR3. The D gene is left open where the match is weak. Size values are once, few and many counts, or a class for expanded clones, and some rows have none.

length: 15
J: TRBJ1-6
size: few
D: .
V: TRBV7-2
DNA: TGTGCCAGCAGCTTAGGCCAGGGGTTGAATTCACCCCTCCACTTT
CDR3: CASSLGQGLNSPLHF

length: 16
J: TRBJ1-5
size: .
D: .
V: TRBV19
DNA: TGTGCCAGTAGTATGACCGGGGACCATAGCAATCAGCCCCAGCATTTT
CDR3: CASSMTGDHSNQPQHF

length: 16
J: TRBJ2-3
size: few
D: .
V: TRBV29-1
DNA: TGCAGCGTTGAAATGGTAGCCATCGGACCCGACGATACGCAGTATTTT
CDR3: CSVEMVAIGPDDTQYF

length: 13
J: TRBJ2-7
size: .
D: .
V: TRBV30
DNA: TGTGCCTGGAGTGTAACAGGAAACTACGAGCAGTACTTC
CDR3: CAWSVTGNYEQYF

length: 11
J: TRBJ1-2
size: many
D: .
V: TRBV5-1
DNA: TGCGCCAGCAGCTTGGGCAGCCTACACACCTTC
CDR3: CASSLGSLHTF

length: 11
J: TRBJ1-1
size: .
D: .
V: TRBV6-6
DNA: TGTGCCAGCAGTTCGACTCTTGAAGCTTTCTTT
CDR3: CASSSTLEAFF

length: 14
J: TRBJ1-4
size: few
D: TRBD1
V: TRBV7-9
DNA: TGTGCCAGCAGCAGACAGGGTGTCGATGAAAAACTGTTTTTT
CDR3: CASSRQGVDEKLFF

length: 10
J: TRBJ2-2
size: many
D: .
V: TRBV7-8
DNA: TGTGCCGGAGGGAGCGGGGAGCTGTTTTTT
CDR3: CAGGSGELFF

length: 14
J: TRBJ1-1
size: .
D: .
V: TRBV27
DNA: TGTGCCAGCAGTTTGGACCCCCGGGGTAGTGAAGCTTTCTTT
CDR3: CASSLDPRGSEAFF

length: 17
J: TRBJ2-3
size: few
D: .
V: TRBV11-3
DNA: TGTGCCAGCAGCTTATATTGGAGGCCGGATGGCACAGATACGCAGTATTTT
CDR3: CASSLYWRPDGTDTQYF

length: 14
J: TRBJ2-5
size: .
D: .
V: TRBV5-1
DNA: TGCGCCAGCAGCCCCCTCGGGGATCGAGAGACCCAGTACTTC
CDR3: CASSPLGDRETQYF

length: 12
J: TRBJ1-1
size: many
D: .
V: TRBV7-9
DNA: TGTGCCAGCAGCCGCACATCTACTGAAGCTTTCTTT
CDR3: CASSRTSTEAFF

length: 14
J: TRBJ2-2
size: few
D: .
V: TRBV7-9
DNA: TGTGCCAGCAGCTTAGGGACGGCCGCCGGGGAGCTGTTTTTT
CDR3: CASSLGTAAGELFF

length: 14
J: TRBJ1-6
size: many
D: .
V: TRBV18
DNA: TGTGCCAGCTCACCACTTACAGGCCGTTCACCCCTCCACTTT
CDR3: CASSPLTGRSPLHF

length: 16
J: TRBJ2-1
size: .
D: TRBD1
V: TRBV6-5
DNA: TGTGCCAGCAGTTACTCTGAGGGGGCCCTAAGAAATGAGCAGTTCTTC
CDR3: CASSYSEGALRNEQFF

length: 16
J: TRBJ2-6
size: few
D: .
V: TRBV11-2
DNA: TGTGCCAGCAGCTCCGCCGGAAGTAAGGGGGCCAACGTCCTGACTTTC
CDR3: CASSSAGSKGANVLTF

length: 16
J: TRBJ1-5
size: few
D: TRBD1
V: TRBV6-2/TRBV6-3
DNA: TGTGCCAGCAGCCTGGGACAGGTCCTCAACAATCAGCCCCAGCATTTT
CDR3: CASSLGQVLNNQPQHF

length: 17
J: TRBJ1-2
size: few
D: .
V: TRBV14
DNA: TGTGCCAGCAGTCCGGACACTGGCGGCCGCGAACCCTATGGCTACACCTTC
CDR3: CASSPDTGGREPYGYTF

length: 13
J: TRBJ2-7
size: .
D: TRBD1
V: TRBV30
DNA: TGTGCCTGGGAACCTGGACAGGGCTACGAGCAGTACTTC
CDR3: CAWEPGQGYEQYF

length: 14
J: TRBJ2-3
size: .
D: TRBD2
V: TRBV30
DNA: TGTGCCTGGAGTGGGGGGACTAGCCCAGATACGCAGTATTTT
CDR3: CAWSGGTSPDTQYF

length: 14
J: TRBJ1-6
size: .
D: TRBD1
V: TRBV7-2
DNA: TGTGCCAGCAGCTTAGTACAGGGGAATTCACCCCTCCACTTT
CDR3: CASSLVQGNSPLHF

length: 12
J: TRBJ1-1
size: .
D: .
V: TRBV29-1
DNA: TGCAGCGTTGGGTGGATGAACACTGAAGCTTTCTTT
CDR3: CSVGWMNTEAFF

length: 15
J: TRBJ2-5
size: few
D: TRBD1
V: TRBV19
DNA: TGTGCCAGTAGTATTTCAGGGGGCCCCCTGAAGACCCAGTACTTC
CDR3: CASSISGGPLKTQYF

length: 16
J: TRBJ2-5
size: .
D: TRBD2
V: TRBV12-3/TRBV12-4
DNA: TGTGCCAGCGGAGCCCATCTTGGGACTAGACTAGAGACCCAGTACTTC
CDR3: CASGAHLGTRLETQYF

length: 13
J: TRBJ2-1
size: once
D: .
V: TRBV5-1
DNA: TGCGCCAGCAGCTTGGCCGGGGCGGGAGAGCAGTTCTTC
CDR3: CASSLAGAGEQFF

length: 13
J: TRBJ2-3
size: .
D: TRBD1
V: TRBV15
DNA: TGTGCCACCACGGCCAGGGGGACAGATACGCAGTATTTT
CDR3: CATTARGTDTQYF

length: 16
J: TRBJ1-2
size: .
D: .
V: TRBV28
DNA: TGTGCCAGCAGTCTCCTAACGATCAGGGGTGACTATGGCTACACCTTC
CDR3: CASSLLTIRGDYGYTF

length: 13
J: TRBJ1-5
size: .
D: .
V: TRBV19
DNA: TGTGCCAGTAGTATAGGAGGGAATCAGCCCCAGCATTTT
CDR3: CASSIGGNQPQHF

length: 13
J: TRBJ1-6
size: .
D: TRBD1
V: TRBV27
DNA: TGTGCCAGCAGTTTGGCTACAGGGGCTCCCCTCCACTTT
CDR3: CASSLATGAPLHF

length: 16
J: TRBJ2-2
size: many
D: TRBD1
V: TRBV24-1
DNA: TGTGCCACCAGTGAACAGACAGGGACGAACACCGGGGAGCTGTTTTTT
CDR3: CATSEQTGTNTGELFF

length: 15
J: TRBJ2-1
size: .
D: TRBD2
V: TRBV15
DNA: TGTGCCACCAGCAGAGGACTAGCGGGGGAGCAGGAACAGTTCTTC
CDR3: CATSRGLAGEQEQFF

length: 14
J: TRBJ2-2
size: few
D: TRBD1
V: TRBV4-1
DNA: TGCGCCAGCAGCCTCGACAGGGGGCCCGGGGAGCTGTTTTTT
CDR3: CASSLDRGPGELFF

length: 16
J: TRBJ2-7
size: many
D: TRBD2
V: TRBV29-1
DNA: TGCAGCGTTGAAGGGCTAGAGACTAGCGGGGACTACGAGCAGTACTTC
CDR3: CSVEGLETSGDYEQYF

length: 17
J: TRBJ2-2
size: .
D: .
V: TRBV12-5
DNA: TGTGCTAGTGGTTGGGGGGCGAGGGCATCGGACACCGGGGAGCTGTTTTTT
CDR3: CASGWGARASDTGELFF

length: 15
J: TRBJ1-5
size: many
D: TRBD1
V: TRBV27
DNA: TGTGCCAGCAGTTCCGGGACAGGGGGAAAGCAGCCCCAGCATTTT
CDR3: CASSSGTGGKQPQHF

length: 15
J: TRBJ2-4
size: .
D: TRBD2
V: TRBV7-9
DNA: TGTGCCAGCAGCTTGGGGAGCGGGGGGCGAAACATTCAGTACTTC
CDR3: CASSLGSGGRNIQYF

length: 14
J: TRBJ2-1
size: few
D: .
V: TRBV9
DNA: TGTGCCAGCAGCGTAGAGAGCTCCTACAATGAGCAGTTCTTC
CDR3: CASSVESSYNEQFF

length: 16
J: TRBJ2-6
size: .
D: .
V: TRBV12-3/TRBV12-4
DNA: TGTGCCAGCGGCTTCATGGTCGAATCTGGGGCCAACGTCCTGACTTTC
CDR3: CASGFMVESGANVLTF

length: 16
J: TRBJ2-3
size: .
D: TRBD2
V: TRBV7-3
DNA: TGTGCCAGCAGCCATCAACTAGCGGGGGGGACAGATACGCAGTATTTT
CDR3: CASSHQLAGGTDTQYF

length: 13
J: TRBJ2-5
size: many
D: .
V: TRBV2
DNA: TGTGCCAGCAGTCAAACAGGGATATCAGAGAGGTACTTC
CDR3: CASSQTGISERYF

length: 13
J: TRBJ2-1
size: .
D: .
V: TRBV6-2/TRBV6-3
DNA: TGTGCCAGCAGTTACCTGGTTTCCAATGAGCAGTTCTTC
CDR3: CASSYLVSNEQFF

length: 15
J: TRBJ2-1
size: few
D: .
V: TRBV6-2/TRBV6-3
DNA: TGTGCCAGCAGGGAGGGACCCCTCTCCTACAATGAGCAGTTCTTC
CDR3: CASREGPLSYNEQFF

length: 12
J: TRBJ2-1
size: few
D: .
V: TRBV20-1
DNA: TGCAGTGCTAGAGATAACAGGCCTGAGCAGTTCTTC
CDR3: CSARDNRPEQFF

length: 11
J: TRBJ2-7
size: few
D: .
V: TRBV29-1
DNA: TGCAGCGTTTACCAGGGTTACGAGCAGTACTTC
CDR3: CSVYQGYEQYF

length: 13
J: TRBJ2-7
size: few
D: TRBD1
V: TRBV29-1
DNA: TGCAGCGTTAGCCCGACAGGGTCCCACGAGCAGTACTTC
CDR3: CSVSPTGSHEQYF

length: 17
J: TRBJ2-6
size: .
D: .
V: TRBV7-9
DNA: TGTGCCAGCAGCACCCGCTCCCAGGGCTCTGGGGCCAACGTCCTGACTTTC
CDR3: CASSTRSQGSGANVLTF

length: 18
J: TRBJ2-5
size: few
D: TRBD2
V: TRBV25-1
DNA: TGTGCCAGCAGTGAGGCTCCCGGGACTAGCGGGGGCCAAGAGACCCAGTACTTC
CDR3: CASSEAPGTSGGQETQYF

length: 14
J: TRBJ1-2
size: many
D: TRBD1
V: TRBV24-1
DNA: TGTGCCACCAGTGATGACAGGGGCGGCTATGGCTACACCTTC
CDR3: CATSDDRGGYGYTF